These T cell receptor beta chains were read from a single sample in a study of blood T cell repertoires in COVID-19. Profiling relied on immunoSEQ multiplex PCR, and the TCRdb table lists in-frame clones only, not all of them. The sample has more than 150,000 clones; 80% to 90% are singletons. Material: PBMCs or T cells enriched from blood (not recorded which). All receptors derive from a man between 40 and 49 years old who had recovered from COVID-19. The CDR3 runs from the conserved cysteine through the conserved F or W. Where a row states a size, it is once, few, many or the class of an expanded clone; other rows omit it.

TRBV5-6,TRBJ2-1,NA,CASSLSLSSYNEQFF
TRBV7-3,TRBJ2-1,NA,CASSWIAGGGYNEQFF
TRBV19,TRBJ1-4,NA,CASSPDGQRINEKLFF
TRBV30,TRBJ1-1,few,CAWSIRADGTEAFF
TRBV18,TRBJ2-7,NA,CASSPGLAGDYEQYF
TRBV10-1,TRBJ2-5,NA,CALRPRPGGPGETQYF
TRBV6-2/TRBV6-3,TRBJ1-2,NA,CASSWSGFPNYGYTF
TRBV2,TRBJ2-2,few,CASSEGGRDRNTGELFF
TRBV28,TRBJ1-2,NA,CASGSSGARDTF
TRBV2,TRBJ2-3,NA,CASSAAGPTDTQYF
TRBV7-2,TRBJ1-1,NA,CASSLDRGTTEAFF
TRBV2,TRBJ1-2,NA,CASQSGRGEYGYTF
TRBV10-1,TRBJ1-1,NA,CASSEDAEGKAFF
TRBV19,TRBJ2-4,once,CASSPRTDWNIQYF
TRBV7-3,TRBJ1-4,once,CASSLTGGLNEKLFF
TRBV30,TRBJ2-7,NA,CAWSSGEQYF
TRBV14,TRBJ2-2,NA,CASSPQQGTGELFF
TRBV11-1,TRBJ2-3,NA,CASSPGGGDTQYF
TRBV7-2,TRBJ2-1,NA,CASSLAYRDGYNEQFF
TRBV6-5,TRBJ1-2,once,CASSYSDRGMGGYTF
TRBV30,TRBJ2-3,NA,CAWSREYRDTQYF
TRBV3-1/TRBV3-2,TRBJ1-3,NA,CASSQAARGVTGNTIYF
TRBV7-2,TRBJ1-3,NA,CASSLEVEVASGNTIYF
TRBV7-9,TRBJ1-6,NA,CASSLGAAENSPLHF
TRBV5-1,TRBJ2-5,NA,CASSLEGHPVIQETQYF
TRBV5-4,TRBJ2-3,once,CASSLKLAGGTDTQYF
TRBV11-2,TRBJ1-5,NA,CASSLAGSHSNQPQHF
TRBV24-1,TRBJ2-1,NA,CATSKRAGALYNEQFF
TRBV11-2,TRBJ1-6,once,CASRGVGVDSPLHF
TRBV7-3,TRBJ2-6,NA,CASSLNPGGTGVDSGANVLTF
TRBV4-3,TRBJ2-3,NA,CASSQTRTDTQYF
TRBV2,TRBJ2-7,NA,CASSEAGTGPVEQYF
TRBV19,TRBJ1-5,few,CASSPPRGLLNQPQHF
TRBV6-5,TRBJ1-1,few,CASRGQLNTEAFF
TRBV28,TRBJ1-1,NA,CASRSSQGASTIGTEAFF
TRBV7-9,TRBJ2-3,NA,CASSLAGTSLYTQYF
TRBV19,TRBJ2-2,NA,CASTPRSGKDTGELFF
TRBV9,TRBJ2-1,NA,CASSPRTSVDNEQFF
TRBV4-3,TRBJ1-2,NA,CASSQDIPRGYGYTF
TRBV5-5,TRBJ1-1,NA,CASSFLLANTEAFF
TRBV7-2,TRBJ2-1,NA,CASSPEGVRGNEQFF
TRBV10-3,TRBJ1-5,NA,CAISGWAGQPQHF
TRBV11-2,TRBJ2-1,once,CASSSSGVNNEQFF
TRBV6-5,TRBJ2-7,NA,CASRPSREFLYEQYF
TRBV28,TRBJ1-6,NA,CAGKGGLSPLHF
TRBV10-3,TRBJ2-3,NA,CATRAGVEDTQYF
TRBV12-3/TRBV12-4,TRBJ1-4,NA,CASRQGGAEKLFF
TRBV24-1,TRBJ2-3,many,CATSEGEGLAGTDTQYF
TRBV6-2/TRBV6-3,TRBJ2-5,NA,CASSYGQEAGRTETQYF
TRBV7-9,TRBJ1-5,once,CASRSGSNQPQHF
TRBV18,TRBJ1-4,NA,CASSPEGTAKGSNEKLFF